A selection of T cell receptor beta chains follows, all from one sample in a study of blood T cells in healthy people across ages. Using its own MiXCR run on the 5' RACE reads, TCRdb lists one record per CDR3 protein. The repertoire holds 1 million or so distinct CDR3 sequences, with more than 35% as singletons. The sequenced material came from blood. These receptors came from an older woman in good health. Both conserved end residues are part of each CDR3. Fields, in order: V gene, CDR3 length, CDR3 protein.

TRBV27 17 CASSAQGAFPPNQPQHF
TRBV29-1 15 CSVGGWDRDDYGYTF
TRBV7-9 15 CASSYAGGLAEKLFF
TRBV5-1 16 CASSLLGTSGRDEQFF
TRBV9 15 CASSGTGEPSYEQYF
TRBV20-1 14 CSASMAVKDQPQHF
TRBV3-1 15 CASSQGRGLFWGYTF
TRBV7-2 15 CASSLVSRGTYGYTF
TRBV11-2 16 CASSLDIELLSPEQFF
TRBV9 14 CASSVSGGLDTQYF
TRBV12-3/TRBV12-4 18 CASSLATLAGDSTDTQYF
TRBV5-1 15 CASSLVGSPYNEQFF
TRBV9 14 CASRRGGPGDTQYF
TRBV28 12 CASCDTGDEQYF
TRBV11-3 15 CASSPQTLPTGELFF
TRBV28 17 CASSTSMERESYNEQFF
TRBV20-1 17 CSARDPIRAGNYNEQFF
TRBV7-2 16 CASSLVGGRAYNEQFF
TRBV2 14 CASSGTSGADTQYF
TRBV6-2/TRBV6-3 14 CASSYGVSNEKLFF
TRBV12-3/TRBV12-4 13 CASSFPGVREQYF
TRBV21-1 16 CASSPLGYEGGTEAFF
TRBV7-9 17 CASSSGATGPEGPGYTF
TRBV25-1 14 CASSESQGGYEQYF
TRBV29-1 16 CSVEFRTARGGNEQYF
TRBV5-1 18 CASSLVKGKPGSGTEAFF
TRBV7-3 15 CASSLGPSSTYEQYF
TRBV28 14 CASSADGSGYEQYF
TRBV5-1 15 CASSLGLGVINEQFF
TRBV7-9 16 CASSLVPSGALYEQYF
TRBV2 15 CASTGQGVLNEKLFF
TRBV27 11 CTSSSRDEQYF
TRBV6-5 13 CASREADIYEQYF
TRBV30 12 CAWSGTAVAPFF
TRBV28 15 CASSSRDWGTDTQYF
TRBV20-1 15 CSARPPFSSSYEQYF
TRBV18 17 CASSPRVDRGFHNEQFF
TRBV9 18 CASSVATGVRERANVLTF
TRBV7-6 14 CASSPVSGSNEQFF
TRBV4-1 18 CASSQERTSGRETDTQYF
TRBV7-2 17 CASSLARVGANAGELFF
TRBV6-2/TRBV6-3 17 CASSYRTRGSSYNEQVF
TRBV5-1 18 CASSPRGSGLAGVYEQYF
TRBV13 16 CASSPSGTSTNEKLFF
TRBV27 12 CASRNGRGEQYF
TRBV13 15 CASSLGTGRYYGYTF
TRBV5-5 15 CASSMTTGRADTQYF
TRBV27 12 CASSFSGGGYTF
TRBV15 13 CATSRDTGTIIHF
TRBV30 14 CAWGGGTGGFEQFF
TRBV5-1 14 CASSTAGGRDTQYF
TRBV12-3/TRBV12-4 13 CASSNGQNYGYTF
TRBV11-1 14 CASSLLAGGETQYF
TRBV5-1 13 CASSRGHSYEQYF